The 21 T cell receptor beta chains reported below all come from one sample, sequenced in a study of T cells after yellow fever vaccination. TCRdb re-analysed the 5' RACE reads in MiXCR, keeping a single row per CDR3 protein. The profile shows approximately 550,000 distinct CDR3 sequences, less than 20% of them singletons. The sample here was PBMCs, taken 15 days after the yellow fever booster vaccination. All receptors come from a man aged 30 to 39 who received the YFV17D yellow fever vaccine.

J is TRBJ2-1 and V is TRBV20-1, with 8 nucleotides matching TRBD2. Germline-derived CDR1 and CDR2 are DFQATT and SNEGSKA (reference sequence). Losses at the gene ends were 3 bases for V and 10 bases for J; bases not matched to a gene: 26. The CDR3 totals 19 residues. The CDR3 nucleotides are TGCAGTGCTAGGGTGGCTAGCGGGCCCTACACTATAGGAGAACGCGAGCAGTTCTTC. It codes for CSARVASGPYTIGEREQFF.

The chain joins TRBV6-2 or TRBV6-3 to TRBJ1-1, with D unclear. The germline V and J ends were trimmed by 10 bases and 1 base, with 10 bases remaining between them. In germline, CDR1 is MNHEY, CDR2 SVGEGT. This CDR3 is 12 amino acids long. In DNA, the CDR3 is TGTGCCATGCAGGTGTCGAACACTGAAGCTTTCTTT. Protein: CAMQVSNTEAFF.

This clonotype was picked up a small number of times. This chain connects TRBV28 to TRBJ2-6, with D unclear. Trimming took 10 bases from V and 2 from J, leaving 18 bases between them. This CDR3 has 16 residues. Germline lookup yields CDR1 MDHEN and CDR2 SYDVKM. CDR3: CAISGLEEPGANVLTF. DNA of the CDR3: TGTGCCATCTCCGGGCTAGAGGAACCTGGGGCCAACGTCCTGACTTTC.

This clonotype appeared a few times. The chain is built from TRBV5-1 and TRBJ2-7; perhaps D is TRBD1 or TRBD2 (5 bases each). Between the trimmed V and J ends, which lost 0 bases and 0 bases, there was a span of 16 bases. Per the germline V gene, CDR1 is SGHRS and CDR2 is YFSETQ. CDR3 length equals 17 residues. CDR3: CASSLGFWGTNSYEQYF. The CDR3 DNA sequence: TGCGCCAGCAGCTTGGGTTTCTGGGGGACCAACTCCTACGAGCAGTACTTC.

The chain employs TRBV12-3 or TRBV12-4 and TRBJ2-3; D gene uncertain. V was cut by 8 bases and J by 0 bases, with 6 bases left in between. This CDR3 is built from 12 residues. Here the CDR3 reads CASLESTDTQYF. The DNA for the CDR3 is TGTGCCAGCCTAGAGAGCACAGATACGCAGTATTTT.

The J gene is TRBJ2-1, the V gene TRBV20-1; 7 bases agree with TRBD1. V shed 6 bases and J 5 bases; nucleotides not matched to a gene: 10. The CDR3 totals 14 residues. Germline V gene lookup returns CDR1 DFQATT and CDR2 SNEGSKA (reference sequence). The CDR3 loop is CSARPGQLHNEQFF. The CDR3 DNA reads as TGCAGTGCGAGACCGGGACAGCTACACAATGAGCAGTTCTTC.

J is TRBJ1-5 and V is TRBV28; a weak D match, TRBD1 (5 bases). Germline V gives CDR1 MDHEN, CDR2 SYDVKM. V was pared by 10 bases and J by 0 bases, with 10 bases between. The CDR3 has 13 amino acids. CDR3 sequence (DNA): TGTGCCACCAGGGTTTATAGCAATCAGCCCCAGCATTTT. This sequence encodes CATRVYSNQPQHF.

The CDR3 DNA reads TGTGCCACCAGCAGGTCGACGAAGGACTACGAGCAGTACTTC. Amino acids: CATSRSTKDYEQYF. V gene TRBV15 combines with J gene TRBJ2-7; D not resolved. From germline, CDR1 is LNHNV and CDR2 YYDKDF (reference sequence). The CDR3 is 14 amino acids. Trimming took off 3 bases at V and 3 bases at J, with 12 bases between the two ends.

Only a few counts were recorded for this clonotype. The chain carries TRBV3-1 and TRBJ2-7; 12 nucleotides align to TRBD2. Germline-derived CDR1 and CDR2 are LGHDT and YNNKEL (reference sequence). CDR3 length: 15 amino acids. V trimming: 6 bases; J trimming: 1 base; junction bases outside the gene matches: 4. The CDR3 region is CASRPGTSGSYEQYF. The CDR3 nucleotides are TGTGCCAGCAGGCCCGGGACTAGCGGGTCCTACGAGCAGTACTTC.

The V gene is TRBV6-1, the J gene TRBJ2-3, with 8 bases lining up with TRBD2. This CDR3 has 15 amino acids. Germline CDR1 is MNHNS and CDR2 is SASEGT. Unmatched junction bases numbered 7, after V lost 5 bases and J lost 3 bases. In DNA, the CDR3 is TGTGCCAGCAGTCACAGCGGGAGTAGGACAGATACGCAGTATTTT. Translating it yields CASSHSGSRTDTQYF.

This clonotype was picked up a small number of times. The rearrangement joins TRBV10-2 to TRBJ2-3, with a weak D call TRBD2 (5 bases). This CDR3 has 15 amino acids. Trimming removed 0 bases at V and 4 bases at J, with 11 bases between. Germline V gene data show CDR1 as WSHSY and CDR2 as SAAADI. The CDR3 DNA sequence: TGCGCCAGCAGTGAGTCTAGGAGGTTCCCAGATACGCAGTATTTT. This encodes CASSESRRFPDTQYF.

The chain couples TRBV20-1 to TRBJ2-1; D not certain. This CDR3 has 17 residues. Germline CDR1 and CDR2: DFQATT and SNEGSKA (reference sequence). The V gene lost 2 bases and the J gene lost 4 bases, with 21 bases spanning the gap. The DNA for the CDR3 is TGCAGTGCTAGACCAACTATAGCCCGTCTAAATTACAATGAGCAGTTCTTC. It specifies CSARPTIARLNYNEQFF.

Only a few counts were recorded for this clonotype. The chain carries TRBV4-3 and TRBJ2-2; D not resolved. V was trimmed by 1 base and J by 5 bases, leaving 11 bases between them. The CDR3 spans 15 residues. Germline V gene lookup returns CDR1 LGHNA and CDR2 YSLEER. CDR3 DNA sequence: TGCGCCAGCAGCCAAGTGTGGCGTGAGACCGGGGAGCTGTTTTTT. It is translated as CASSQVWRETGELFF.

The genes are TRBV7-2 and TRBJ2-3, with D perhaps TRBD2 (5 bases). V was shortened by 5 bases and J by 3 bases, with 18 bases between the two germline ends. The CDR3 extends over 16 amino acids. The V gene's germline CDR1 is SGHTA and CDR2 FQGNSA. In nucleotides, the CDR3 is TGTGCCAGCAGCCGCGATTGGGGAGTGGGAACAGATACGCAGTATTTT. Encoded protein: CASSRDWGVGTDTQYF. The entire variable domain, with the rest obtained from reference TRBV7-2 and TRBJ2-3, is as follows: GAGVSQSPSNKVTEKGKDVELRCDPISGHTALYWYRQSLGQGLEFLIYFQGNSAPDKSGLPSDRFSAERTGGSVSTLTIQRTQQEDSAVYLCASSRDWGVGTDTQYFGPGTRLTVL.

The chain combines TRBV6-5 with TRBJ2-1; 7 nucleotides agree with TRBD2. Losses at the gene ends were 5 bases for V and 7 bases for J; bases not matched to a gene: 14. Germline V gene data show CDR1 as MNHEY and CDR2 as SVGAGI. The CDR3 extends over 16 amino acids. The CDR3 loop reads CASSLHSGLAENEQFF. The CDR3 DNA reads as TGTGCCAGCAGTCTACATAGCGGGTTGGCTGAAAATGAGCAGTTCTTC.

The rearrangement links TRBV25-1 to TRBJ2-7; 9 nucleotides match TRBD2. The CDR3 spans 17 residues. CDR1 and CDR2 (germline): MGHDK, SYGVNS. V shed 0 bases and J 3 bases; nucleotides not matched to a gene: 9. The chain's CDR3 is CASSEYYASGTGYEQYF. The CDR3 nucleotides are TGTGCCAGCAGTGAATATTATGCTAGCGGGACGGGCTACGAGCAGTACTTC.

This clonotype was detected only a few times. The CDR3 nucleotides are TGTGCCAGCAGCCAAGATTCCAGCGGGAAGGTTGAGCAGTTCTTC. It is translated as CASSQDSSGKVEQFF. The genes are TRBV4-2 and TRBJ2-1, with 7 positions matching TRBD2. The CDR3 loop spans 15 amino acids. Germline V lookup: CDR1 LGHNA, CDR2 YNFKEQ. J lost 9 bases, V lost 0 bases, and 8 bases had no gene match.

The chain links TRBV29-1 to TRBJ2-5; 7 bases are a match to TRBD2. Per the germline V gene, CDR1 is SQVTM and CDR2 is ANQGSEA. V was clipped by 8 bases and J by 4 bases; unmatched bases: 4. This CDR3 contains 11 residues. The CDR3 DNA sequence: TGCAGCATCTCTAGCGGAGAGACCCAGTACTTC. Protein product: CSISSGETQYF.

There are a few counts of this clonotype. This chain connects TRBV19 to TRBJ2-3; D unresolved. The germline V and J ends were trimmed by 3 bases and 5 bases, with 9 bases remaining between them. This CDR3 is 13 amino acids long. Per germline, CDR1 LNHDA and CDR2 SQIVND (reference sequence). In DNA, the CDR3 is TGTGCCAGTAGTATCGGTTTGGGAGATACGCAGTATTTT. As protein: CASSIGLGDTQYF.

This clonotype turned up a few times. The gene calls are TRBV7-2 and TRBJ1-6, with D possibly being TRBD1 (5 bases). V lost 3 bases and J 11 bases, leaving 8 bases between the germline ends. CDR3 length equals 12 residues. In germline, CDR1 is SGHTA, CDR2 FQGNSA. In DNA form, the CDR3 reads TGTGCCAGCAGCTTTATGACAGCACCCCTCCACTTT. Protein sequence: CASSFMTAPLHF.

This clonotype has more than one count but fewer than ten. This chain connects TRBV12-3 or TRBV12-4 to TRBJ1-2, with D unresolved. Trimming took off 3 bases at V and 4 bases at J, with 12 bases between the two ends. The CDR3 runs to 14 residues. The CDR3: CASSFVGRSYGYTF. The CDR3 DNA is TGTGCCAGCAGTTTCGTAGGGAGGAGCTATGGCTACACCTTC.